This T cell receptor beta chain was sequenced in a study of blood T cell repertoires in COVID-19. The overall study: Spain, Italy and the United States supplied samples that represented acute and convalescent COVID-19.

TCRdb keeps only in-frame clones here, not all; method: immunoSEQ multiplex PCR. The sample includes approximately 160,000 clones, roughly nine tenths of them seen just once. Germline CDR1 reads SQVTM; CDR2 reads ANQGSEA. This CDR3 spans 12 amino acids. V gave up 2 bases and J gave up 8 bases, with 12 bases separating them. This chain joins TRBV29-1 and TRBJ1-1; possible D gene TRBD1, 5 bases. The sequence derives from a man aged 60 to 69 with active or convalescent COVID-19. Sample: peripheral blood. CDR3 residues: CSVEKSTAEAFF. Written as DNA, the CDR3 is TGCAGCGTTGAAAAATCGACAGCCGAAGCTTTCTTT.